The sequence of this TCR beta chain was determined in a study of T cell responses to AZD1222 COVID-19 vaccine. As for this clone: The antigen is undetermined.

The repertoire was sequenced with immunoSEQ multiplex PCR; TCRdb's copy has only in-frame clones and lacks some. The data show about 150,000 clones, about nine tenths seen once. V was shortened by 2 bases and J by 7 bases, with 17 bases between the two germline ends. The CDR3 runs 15 residues. The germline V gene encodes CDR1 KGHSH and CDR2 LQKENI. Study-level findings and limits: Close to half of spike-specific TCRs reportedly recognize unmutated variant regions.

This chain uses TRBV18 with TRBJ2-5; TRBD2 is a possible D gene (6 bases). This sequence originates from an adult in good health. This material consisted of peripheral blood, taken on day 0 of AZD1222 vaccination. The CDR3 loop reads CASSPFGGNGATQYF. The CDR3, as DNA: TGTGCCAGCTCACCATTCGGGGGAAATGGGGCGACCCAGTACTTC.